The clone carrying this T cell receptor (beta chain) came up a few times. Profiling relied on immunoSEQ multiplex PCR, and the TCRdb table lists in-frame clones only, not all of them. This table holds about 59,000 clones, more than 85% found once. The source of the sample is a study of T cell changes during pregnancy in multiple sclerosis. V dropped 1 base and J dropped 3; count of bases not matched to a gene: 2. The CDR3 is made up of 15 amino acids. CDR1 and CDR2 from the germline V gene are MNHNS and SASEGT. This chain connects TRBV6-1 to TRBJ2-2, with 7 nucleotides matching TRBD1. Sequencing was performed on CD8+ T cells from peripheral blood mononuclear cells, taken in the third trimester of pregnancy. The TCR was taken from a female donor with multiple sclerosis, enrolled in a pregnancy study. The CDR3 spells CASSEGGTDTGELFF. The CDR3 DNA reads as TGTGCCAGCAGTGAAGGTGGGACAGACACCGGGGAGCTGTTTTTT.